These 21 T cell receptor beta chains share one sample of origin, sequenced in a study of shared clonotypes between healthy human individuals. CD45RO-negative CD8 cells positively selected for CCR7 made up the naive population, which excluded terminally differentiated effector memory CD45RA+ cells. Sequencing was performed with immunoSEQ multiplex PCR; in TCRdb, only in-frame clones are kept and a portion is missing. This sample carries about 590,000 clones, roughly 95% of them seen once, and the ten largest clones take less than 0.13%. The sequencing input was naive CD8+ T cells sorted from blood. The receptor set was obtained from a woman aged 25 to 39 in good health.

This clone appeared once. The rearrangement links TRBV23-1 to TRBJ2-7; the match to TRBD2 covers 7 bases. TRBV23-1 is given ORF status, its function remaining uncertain. The CDR3 is 18 amino acids. The V segment lost 0 bases and the J segment 3 bases; nucleotides outside the gene matches: 14. Here the CDR3 reads CASSQSGGEGKTDYEQYF. The CDR3 nucleotides read TGCGCCAGCAGTCAATCGGGAGGGGAGGGAAAAACAGACTACGAGCAGTACTTC.

This chain uses TRBV6-5 with TRBJ2-2, with 11 bases identical to TRBD2. The CDR3 is 15 amino acids. CDR1 is MNHEY and CDR2 is SVGAGI in the germline V gene. J gave up 4 bases and V 6 bases, and 4 bases lay outside the gene matches. The CDR3 nucleotides read TGTGCCAGCAGAGATCTAGCGGGAGGCACCGGGGAGCTGTTTTTT. Protein: CASRDLAGGTGELFF.

The chain employs TRBV19 and TRBJ1-2; the match to TRBD1 covers 7 bases. Per germline, CDR1 LNHDA and CDR2 SQIVND (reference sequence). The trim removed 7 bases at V and 3 bases at J, leaving 11 bases unmatched. CDR3 length: 15 residues. The CDR3 nucleotides are TGTGCCAGTAAAGTACCTTACAGGGGTGACTATGGCTACACCTTC. It specifies CASKVPYRGDYGYTF.

CDR3 protein: CASRRVALDNEQFF. In DNA form, the CDR3 reads TGCGCCAGCAGACGGGTGGCCCTTGACAATGAGCAGTTCTTC. This chain joins TRBV5-1 and TRBJ2-1, with unresolved D. Germline V gene sequence: CDR1 SGHRS, CDR2 YFSETQ. CDR3 length equals 14 residues. V lost 5 bases, J lost 5 bases, and 14 bases lay in between.

The V and J genes are TRBV2 and TRBJ2-7; 9 bases are a match to TRBD2. V gave up 4 bases and J gave up 3 bases; unmatched junction bases: 16. Germline values: CDR1 SNHLY, CDR2 FYNNEI. The CDR3 is 18 amino acids. DNA for the CDR3: TGTGCCAGCAGTGTGGGGCGGGGTAGCGGGAGATCTGACTACGAGCAGTACTTC. It is translated as CASSVGRGSGRSDYEQYF.

The chain links TRBV5-4 to TRBJ2-5; unclear D gene. The last part of the DNA fits TRBJ2-7 better; the J call may be wrong. There are 13 residues in the CDR3. Germline V gene lookup returns CDR1 SGHNT and CDR2 YYREEE (reference sequence). In DNA, the CDR3 is TGTGCCAGCAGTTATTCTGGATCCTACGAGCAGTACTTC. Its protein is CASSYSGSYEQYF.

The CDR3 DNA reads as TGCGCCAGCAGCCTAATGACTAGCGGGAGAGGGGAGCAGTTCTTC. Protein: CASSLMTSGRGEQFF. The chain employs TRBV4-1 and TRBJ2-1; 12 bases agree with TRBD2. This CDR3 region has 15 residues. The germline V gene has CDR1 MGHRA and CDR2 YSYEKL. Losses at the gene ends were 4 bases for V and 10 bases for J; bases not matched to a gene: 8.

The chain has TRBV5-8 and TRBJ1-4; D might be TRBD1 (5 bases). V dropped 3 bases and J dropped 6 bases, with 6 bases sitting between them. This CDR3 spans 12 amino acids. Germline CDR1 is SGHTS and CDR2 is YDEGEE. The CDR3 reads CASSSTDEKLFF. The CDR3 DNA reads TGTGCCAGCAGCTCGACAGATGAAAAACTGTTTTTT.

This clone appeared once. This chain joins TRBV28 and TRBJ1-1, with unresolved D. Germline V lookup: CDR1 MDHEN, CDR2 SYDVKM. Trimming shortened V by 10 bases and J by 6 bases, and 12 bases separated the two germline ends. The CDR3 totals 11 residues. The CDR3 region has the DNA TGTGCCACCTTAGATGGGGCTGAAGCTTTCTTT. It codes for CATLDGAEAFF.

The genes are TRBV6-1 and TRBJ1-1; tentatively, D is TRBD1 (6 bases). V shed 3 bases and J shed 1 base, with 12 bases lying between them. CDR1 and CDR2 (germline): MNHNS, SASEGT. The CDR3 consists of 15 residues. DNA for the CDR3: TGTGCCAGCAGTGACCCGTCCAGGGGGAACACTGAAGCTTTCTTT. This encodes CASSDPSRGNTEAFF.

The rearrangement links TRBV28 to TRBJ2-1, with 7 nucleotides matching TRBD1. The CDR3 runs 15 residues. Trimming cost V 7 bases and J 1 base; bases outside gene matches: 7. Germline assignment: CDR1 MDHEN and CDR2 SYDVKM. CDR3 amino acids: CASNPGQSSYNEQFF. Written as DNA, the CDR3 is TGTGCCAGCAATCCGGGACAGTCTTCCTACAATGAGCAGTTCTTC.

The gene calls are TRBV7-9 and TRBJ1-1; D remains ambiguous. Trimming stripped 1 base from V and 10 bases from J, with 16 bases between. This CDR3 contains 14 residues. The germline gives CDR1 SEHNR, CDR2 FQNEAQ (reference sequence). The CDR3 region has the DNA TGTGCCAGCAGCTTAGGGTATGGCATCGAACGAGCTTTCTTT. It specifies CASSLGYGIERAFF.

The chain combines TRBV7-2 with TRBJ2-7, with TRBD2 matching 11 bases. Germline-derived CDR1 and CDR2 are SGHTA and FQGNSA. J gave up 2 bases and V 0 bases, and 15 bases lay outside the gene matches. The CDR3 is 20 amino acids. CDR3 sequence: CASSLALLGTSGPRPYEQYF. CDR3 sequence (DNA): TGTGCCAGCAGCTTAGCCCTCCTCGGGACTAGCGGCCCCAGGCCCTACGAGCAGTACTTC. The full variable domain, completed using reference TRBV7-2 and TRBJ2-7, is GAGVSQSPSNKVTEKGKDVELRCDPISGHTALYWYRQSLGQGLEFLIYFQGNSAPDKSGLPSDRFSAERTGGSVSTLTIQRTQQEDSAVYLCASSLALLGTSGPRPYEQYFGPGTRLTVT.

CDR3 sequence: CASTTSGRKETQYF. CDR3 sequence (DNA): TGTGCCAGCACGACTAGCGGGAGAAAAGAGACCCAGTACTTC. This sequence joins TRBV7-9 and TRBJ2-5; the match to TRBD2 covers 12 bases. The germline V gene has CDR1 SEHNR and CDR2 FQNEAQ (reference sequence). The CDR3 has 14 amino acids. V shed 7 bases, J shed 3 bases, and the junction held 3 bases outside the gene matches. Filled out from reference TRBV7-9 and TRBJ2-5, the complete variable domain reads DTGVSQNPRHKITKRGQNVTFRCDPISEHNRLYWYRQTLGQGPEFLTYFQNEAQLEKSRLLSDRFSAERPKGSFSTLEIQRTEQGDSAMYLCASTTSGRKETQYFGPGTRLLVL.

The chain joins TRBV5-1 to TRBJ1-4; 7 nucleotides agree with TRBD1. The CDR3 is 16 residues long. Germline loops: CDR1 SGHRS, CDR2 YFSETQ. J lost 6 bases, V lost 4 bases, and 12 bases had no gene match. CDR3 region: CASSPATGREDEKLFF. CDR3 nucleotide sequence: TGCGCCAGCAGCCCGGCGACAGGGAGAGAGGATGAAAAACTGTTTTTT.

This clone was counted once. The chain couples TRBV7-9 to TRBJ2-7; D possibly corresponds to TRBD1 (7 bases). Trimming took off 11 bases at V and 3 bases at J, with 23 bases between the two ends. CDR3 size: 15 residues. Germline CDR1 SEHNR, CDR2 FQNEAQ (reference sequence). The CDR3 spells CAVRGASAGIYEQYF. DNA of the CDR3: TGTGCCGTCAGGGGGGCTAGCGCTGGGATCTACGAGCAGTACTTC.

V is TRBV19 and J is TRBJ1-1, with D hard to call. V dropped 9 bases and J dropped 1 base, with 12 bases sitting between them. This CDR3 has 13 residues. Germline lookup yields CDR1 LNHDA and CDR2 SQIVND (reference sequence). The CDR3 reads CASHRTANTEAFF. CDR3 nucleotides: TGTGCCAGCCATAGGACGGCGAACACTGAAGCTTTCTTT. The whole variable domain, filled in from reference TRBV19 and TRBJ1-1, reads DGGITQSPKYLFRKEGQNVTLSCEQNLNHDAMYWYRQDPGQGLRLIYYSQIVNDFQKGDIAEGYSVSREKKESFPLTVTSAQKNPTAFYLCASHRTANTEAFFGQGTRLTVV.

The chain is built from TRBV7-8 and TRBJ2-1, with 14 bases aligning to TRBD2. The CDR3 totals 15 residues. Germline V gives CDR1 SGHVS, CDR2 FQNEAQ. The trim removed 5 bases at V and 4 bases at J, leaving 1 base unmatched. The chain's CDR3 is CASSRLAGGYNEQFF. The CDR3 DNA reads as TGTGCCAGCAGCAGACTAGCGGGAGGGTACAATGAGCAGTTCTTC.

The CDR3 coding sequence is TGTGCCAGCAGCGTGCGGGGTCCGGGACAGGGATCGGCCGGGGAGCTGTTTTTT. Amino acid sequence: CASSVRGPGQGSAGELFF. The rearrangement uses TRBV5-6 and TRBJ2-2; 9 bases are shared with TRBD1. Trimming at V came to 4 bases and at J to 6 bases, leaving 16 bases not matched to a gene. CDR3 size: 18 residues. The V gene's germline CDR1 is SGHDT and CDR2 YYEEEE.

This chain uses TRBV27 with TRBJ2-1, with TRBD2 matching 12 bases. CDR3 length equals 14 residues. The germline V gene has CDR1 MNHEY and CDR2 SMNVEV (reference sequence). J lost 5 bases, V lost 7 bases, and 3 bases had no gene match. In nucleotides, the CDR3 is TGTGCCAGCACTAGGACTAGCGGGAACAATGAGCAGTTCTTC. It translates to CASTRTSGNNEQFF.

The chain combines TRBV11-2 with TRBJ2-2; D ambiguous. V was pared by 4 bases and J by 1 base, with 22 bases between. This CDR3 region has 19 residues. Germline assignment: CDR1 SGHAT and CDR2 FQNNGV. In nucleotides, the CDR3 is TGTGCCAGCAGCTCCCTCCTCGGTGTGCCAGCGAGGAACACCGGGGAGCTGTTTTTT. Its translation: CASSSLLGVPARNTGELFF.